This TCR beta chain was found in a study of blood T cell repertoires in COVID-19. Original methodology: The authors estimated nucleated cell counts from reference gene primer amplification. The data were produced by immunoSEQ multiplex PCR, yet TCRdb's version contains in-frame clones alone and is incomplete. V, J and clone size are those of that table, while D and trimming were read from the DNA. The sample lists roughly 110,000 clones; about three quarters were seen once. Between the trimmed V and J ends, which lost 5 bases and 8 bases, there was a span of 18 bases. This CDR3 spans 14 amino acids. CDR1 PRHDT and CDR2 FYEKMQ come from the germline V gene (reference sequence).

The receptor was isolated from a man aged 65 to 79 with acute or convalescent COVID-19. What was sequenced was peripheral blood. The chain joins TRBV13 to TRBJ1-2; possibly TRBD1 for D (5 bases). This CDR3 reads CASSIPSGAGGYTF. The CDR3 DNA reads as TGTGCCAGCAGCATACCCTCCGGGGCGGGGGGCTACACCTTC.